This TCR beta chain was captured in a study of OX40 agonist ivuxolimab in advanced cancers. Study in general: Patients achieving partial responses numbered three: one hepatocellular carcinoma case and two cutaneous melanoma cases.

The V end was cut by 5 bases, the J end by 5 bases, with 12 bases between. CDR3 length equals 13 residues. The germline gives CDR1 LNHDA, CDR2 SQIVND (reference sequence). Here immunoSEQ multiplex PCR was the method, and the copy in TCRdb shows in-frame clones only, minus some. The data hold about 83,000 clones, with 80% to 90% observed a single time. The chain combines TRBV19 with TRBJ1-1; weak D call: TRBD1 (6 bases). The sample consisted of CD4+ or CD8+ T cells sorted from blood, taken in a trial of the OX40 agonist ivuxolimab. This clonotype was sampled from an adult with an advanced solid tumor such as melanoma, head and neck, liver or kidney cancer. DNA of the CDR3: TGTGCCAGTAGTGCTACAGGGCTAACTGAAGCTTTCTTT. This gives the protein CASSATGLTEAFF.